This TCR beta chain derives from a study of OX40 agonist ivuxolimab in advanced cancers. The study in broad terms: Ivuxolimab, which targeted the costimulatory receptor OX40 (CD134), was an agonistic, fully human IgG2 monoclonal antibody. Peripheral TCRbeta sequencing was intended to test whether TCR sequence diversity was altered and clonal T-cell expansion was caused by ivuxolimab. The dose-escalation cohort was about 87% male with a mean age of roughly 60 years, ranging from about 23 to 85. Partial responses occurred in three dose-escalation patients: two with cutaneous melanoma and one with hepatocellular carcinoma. Prior anti-PD-1, anti-PD-L1 or anti-CTLA-4 therapy was permitted, and approximately 40% of dose-escalation patients had received checkpoint inhibitors. Intravenous ivuxolimab was administered to patients every 2 weeks at six dose levels: 0.01, 0.1, 0.3, 1.5, 3 and 10 mg/kg. The paper describes the monotherapy dose-escalation part (N ≈ 51 patients) of the phase I trial of ivuxolimab. Of the roughly 52 patients in dose escalation, some 19 had hepatocellular carcinoma, some 15 had melanoma, 9 had renal cell carcinoma and 9 had head and neck cancer.

For sequencing of the TCRbeta CDR3 region, genomic DNA was extracted from the sorted cells. The immunoSEQ Assay was used to sequence the TCRbeta CDR3 regions. The table comes from immuneACCESS by way of TCRdb, which keeps in-frame sequences with V and J called. Part of the clones is missing from these tables; in studies checked, under half for an unresolved V gene and the rest for unknown reasons. The sample table shows roughly 76,000 clones, and 86% are seen once. The top ten clonotypes cover approximately 8% of the sample. Patients with a history of autoimmune disease or receiving systemic immunosuppression were excluded from the trial. In every dose cohort, peripheral blood was drawn for TCR sequencing at baseline, cycle 4 day 1, and cycle 7 day 1. The samples were taken from a phase I, first-in-human, multicenter, open-label dose-escalation trial of ivuxolimab. Adults with locally advanced or metastatic head and neck squamous cell, hepatocellular, melanoma or renal cell carcinoma were enrolled in the trial. Before TCR sequencing, CD4+ T cells and CD8+ T cells from peripheral blood were sorted into separate populations.

In the case of this clone: Its antigen is unknown. Per-nucleotide qualities are absent, and no much larger clonotype sits a single base away.

From its cysteine to its phenylalanine, the CDR3 spans 15 amino acids. Only CDR3 DNA remains: 45 bases, in frame from the first base. The germline V gene specifies SGHTA as CDR1 and FQGNSA as CDR2. V has 0 bases trimmed and J has 5 bases trimmed; junction bases matching no gene number 3. Findings and caveats that apply to the study as a whole: After ivuxolimab, expanded clones were on average more numerous among CD8+ T cells than among CD4+ T cells. At doses of 0.1 to 3.0 mg/kg, clonal expansion of both CD4+ and CD8+ T cells in blood was seen between baseline and week 6. In partial responders in the 0.1-3.0 mg/kg groups, normalized peripheral clonal expansion was found to be among the lowest, especially among CD8+ T cells. Low levels of normalized T-cell clonal expansion were also seen in some patients who did not respond. The antigen specificity of the peripheral T cells that underwent clonal expansion was not determined.

The sequences come from CD4+ or CD8+ T cells sorted from blood, collected in a trial of the OX40 agonist ivuxolimab. The chain joins TRBV7-2 to TRBJ1-4, and 7 junctional nucleotides match TRBD1. The origin of this receptor is an adult with an advanced solid tumor such as melanoma, head and neck, liver or kidney cancer. The nucleotides read TGTGCCAGCAGCTTAGCAGGGGGCGCGAATGAAAAACTGTTTTTT. The encoded protein is CASSLAGGANEKLFF.